Listed here are 22 T cell receptor beta chains from one sample, sequenced in a study of blood T cell repertoires in COVID-19. Sequencing used immunoSEQ multiplex PCR; TCRdb keeps in-frame clones, though not all of them. The sample lists 200,000 to 250,000 clones, roughly 90% seen once, with 2% to 2.5% in the top ten. The source material was peripheral blood. The receptors come from a woman aged 40 to 50 who had recovered from COVID-19.

This chain uses TRBV4-3 with TRBJ2-3; weak D call: TRBD1 (6 bases). Germline V gene sequence: CDR1 LGHNA, CDR2 YSLEER. The CDR3 loop spans 17 amino acids. Trimming pared 0 bases from V and 2 bases from J, leaving 15 bases between. The CDR3 DNA is TGCGCCAGCAGCCAAGAATTGGGGGCCAAGCTCACAGATACGCAGTATTTT. Translating it yields CASSQELGAKLTDTQYF.

The CDR3 spells CASSHLRAGNYGYTF. For the CDR3, the DNA is TGTGCCAGCAGCCATCTTAGGGCGGGAAACTATGGCTACACCTTC. V is TRBV14 and J is TRBJ1-2; D gene unclear. CDR3 length equals 15 residues. V lost 3 bases, J lost 2 bases, and 13 bases lay in between. CDR1 and CDR2 (germline): SGHDN, FVKESK.

The rearrangement links TRBV19 to TRBJ2-2; TRBD1 matches 9 bases. The CDR3 has 17 amino acids. With V trimmed by 5 bases and J by 2 bases, 9 bases remained unmatched. The germline V gene has CDR1 LNHDA and CDR2 SQIVND (reference sequence). The chain's CDR3 is CASSSHPGQGNTGELFF. The DNA for the CDR3 is TGTGCCAGTAGTTCCCACCCGGGACAGGGCAACACCGGGGAGCTGTTTTTT.

V gene TRBV5-1 combines with J gene TRBJ2-1; maybe TRBD1 (6 bases). V dropped 3 bases and J dropped 6 bases, with 16 bases sitting between them. Germline V lookup: CDR1 SGHRS, CDR2 YFSETQ. The CDR3 has 15 residues. CDR3 loop: CASSSGQTWTNEQFF. The CDR3 DNA sequence: TGCGCCAGCAGCTCAGGACAGACCTGGACCAATGAGCAGTTCTTC. Complete variable domain (other parts from reference TRBV5-1 and TRBJ2-1): KAGVTQTPRYLIKTRGQQVTLSCSPISGHRSVSWYQQTPGQGLQFLFEYFSETQRNKGNFPGRFSGRQFSNSRSEMNVSTLELGDSALYLCASSSGQTWTNEQFFGPGTRLTVL.

This sequence joins TRBV12-5 and TRBJ2-7, with TRBD2 matching 10 bases. The CDR3 is 16 amino acids. Germline V gives CDR1 LGHNT, CDR2 FRNRAP. V lost 4 bases, J lost 5 bases, and 11 bases stayed unmatched. Here the CDR3 DNA reads TGTGCTAGTGGTTGGAGCGGGAGGGACCTCCCCGACGAGCAGTACTTC. It encodes CASGWSGRDLPDEQYF.

This clone was detected once. The chain carries TRBV6-2 or TRBV6-3 and TRBJ1-1, with a possible D match to TRBD1 (5 bases). CDR3 length: 16 residues. Trimming left V 3 bases short and J 2 bases short, with 16 bases between. Germline CDR1 reads MNHEY; CDR2 reads SVGEGT. This CDR3 is CASSYDGGTGNTEAFF. The CDR3 DNA sequence: TGTGCCAGCAGTTATGACGGCGGAACAGGCAACACTGAAGCTTTCTTT.

The rearrangement joins TRBV9 to TRBJ1-3; D gene unclear. V shed 3 bases and J shed 5 bases, with 12 bases lying between them. The CDR3 spans 14 residues. The germline V gene encodes CDR1 SGDLS and CDR2 YYNGEE. CDR3 DNA: TGTGCCAGCAGCGCGACCCAGGAACGAAACACCATATATTTT. Its protein is CASSATQERNTIYF.

The CDR3 DNA sequence: TGTGCCAGCAGTTATGGAGGGACAGGGCTCTACGAGCAGTACTTC. It yields the protein CASSYGGTGLYEQYF. The rearrangement uses TRBV6-2 or TRBV6-3 and TRBJ2-7, with 9 nucleotides matching TRBD1. This CDR3 has 15 residues. V shed 3 bases and J 3 bases; nucleotides not matched to a gene: 6. The germline V gene encodes CDR1 MNHEY and CDR2 SVGEGT.

This chain connects TRBV19 to TRBJ2-7, with 9 bases identical to TRBD1. From germline, CDR1 is LNHDA and CDR2 SQIVND (reference sequence). The J segment lost 3 bases and the V segment lost 5 bases, leaving 5 bases of the junction unmatched. The CDR3 runs to 14 residues. The CDR3 reads CASSAWDRVYEQYF. CDR3 in DNA: TGTGCCAGTAGTGCCTGGGACAGGGTCTACGAGCAGTACTTC. Full variable domain (remainder filled in from reference TRBV19 and TRBJ2-7): DGGITQSPKYLFRKEGQNVTLSCEQNLNHDAMYWYRQDPGQGLRLIYYSQIVNDFQKGDIAEGYSVSREKKESFPLTVTSAQKNPTAFYLCASSAWDRVYEQYFGPGTRLTVT.

This chain connects TRBV2 to TRBJ2-1, with TRBD2 matching over 11 bases. The CDR3 runs to 16 residues. J lost 8 bases, V lost 8 bases, and 14 bases had no gene match. The germline V gene has CDR1 SNHLY and CDR2 FYNNEI. The CDR3 sequence is CASPRIAGGLLDEQFF. The CDR3 nucleotides are TGTGCCAGCCCACGTATAGCGGGAGGGCTTTTGGATGAGCAGTTCTTC. Supplemented by reference TRBV2 and TRBJ2-1, the full variable domain reads EPEVTQTPSHQVTQMGQEVILRCVPISNHLYFYWYRQILGQKVEFLVSFYNNEISEKSEIFDDQFSVERPDGSNFTLKIRSTKLEDSAMYFCASPRIAGGLLDEQFFGPGTRLTVL.

The chain has TRBV5-5 and TRBJ2-7; a possible D gene is TRBD1 (5 bases). Deletions cut 4 bases from V and 2 bases from J, with 19 bases between. The CDR3 totals 16 residues. Germline lookup yields CDR1 SGHKS and CDR2 YYEKEE (reference sequence). The CDR3 nucleotides read TGTGCCAGCAGCCACACCTTAAGGGGAAAAGCCTACGAGCAGTACTTC. Protein product: CASSHTLRGKAYEQYF.

The chain couples TRBV24-1 to TRBJ2-5, with D possibly being TRBD1 (6 bases). CDR1 and CDR2 from the germline V gene are KGHDR and SFDVKD. Trimming stripped 4 bases from V and 1 base from J, with 12 bases between. The CDR3 spans 15 residues. The chain's CDR3 is CATSDATGIQETQYF. As DNA, the CDR3 is TGTGCCACCAGTGACGCCACAGGGATCCAAGAGACCCAGTACTTC.

Notes on this clone: Other DNA sequences of this sample code for an identical CDR3. The chain combines TRBV7-8 with TRBJ1-3; D may be TRBD1 (6 bases). Germline values: CDR1 SGHVS, CDR2 FQNEAQ. This CDR3 has 15 residues. V lost 1 base and J lost 4, with 11 bases in between. The CDR3 DNA sequence: TGTGCCAGCAGCTTAGATGGGACATCCGGAAACACCATATATTTT. Its translation: CASSLDGTSGNTIYF.

The chain carries TRBV15 and TRBJ2-1, with 8 bases lining up with TRBD2. CDR3 length: 15 residues. V lost 3 bases, J lost 10 bases, and 11 bases stayed unmatched. Germline assignment: CDR1 LNHNV and CDR2 YYDKDF (reference sequence). The CDR3 sequence is CATSRVISGGAEQFF. The CDR3 nucleotides are TGTGCCACCAGCAGGGTGATCAGCGGGGGAGCGGAGCAGTTCTTC.

The chain is built from TRBV19 and TRBJ1-4; no reliable D call. CDR1 is LNHDA, CDR2 SQIVND, per germline (reference sequence). The length of the CDR3 is 15 residues. The V end was cut by 4 bases, the J end by 8 bases, with 17 bases between. This CDR3 is CASSTNGIGAEKLFF. DNA for the CDR3: TGTGCCAGTAGTACAAACGGGATTGGAGCGGAAAAACTGTTTTTT.

The V and J genes are TRBV18 and TRBJ1-3; TRBD1 matches at 9 bases. The ends lost 1 base at V and 3 bases at J; junction bases unmatched: 7. CDR1 is KGHSH and CDR2 is LQKENI in the germline V gene. The CDR3 spans 17 residues. The CDR3 sequence is CASSPLTTGGNGNTIYF. CDR3 in DNA: TGTGCCAGCTCACCACTTACTACAGGGGGCAATGGAAACACCATATATTTT.

The chain couples TRBV19 to TRBJ1-1, with no clear D. CDR1 and CDR2 from the germline V gene are LNHDA and SQIVND (reference sequence). Trimming pared 7 bases from V and 1 base from J, leaving 4 bases between. The CDR3 consists of 11 residues. CDR3 sequence (DNA): TGTGCCAGTATATGGAACACTGAAGCTTTCTTT. This codes for CASIWNTEAFF.

The chain combines TRBV7-2 with TRBJ2-7; 11 bases line up with TRBD2. CDR3 length: 16 amino acids. J was trimmed by 0 bases and V by 2 bases; bases with no gene match: 3. The germline CDR1 and CDR2 sequences are SGHTA and FQGNSA. CDR3: CASSLFGTSGSYEQYF. CDR3 in DNA: TGTGCCAGCAGCTTATTCGGGACTAGCGGCTCCTACGAGCAGTACTTC.

The chain is built from TRBV7-2 and TRBJ1-2; 11 bases map to TRBD1. Germline V CDR1 and CDR2: SGHTA, FQGNSA. There are 16 residues in the CDR3. V gave up 2 bases and J gave up 7 bases; unmatched junction bases: 9. CDR3 loop: CASSLQDGDRGVGYTF. The CDR3 DNA reads as TGTGCCAGCAGCTTACAAGACGGGGACAGGGGGGTTGGCTACACCTTC.

V usage is TRBV28 and J usage is TRBJ1-2; a possible D gene is TRBD1 (5 bases). The CDR3 contains 12 residues. V gave up 6 bases and J gave up 5 bases, with 10 bases separating them. Germline V lookup: CDR1 MDHEN, CDR2 SYDVKM. The CDR3: CASRTALYGYTF. In nucleotides, the CDR3 is TGTGCCAGCAGGACAGCTCTATATGGCTACACCTTC.

This chain uses TRBV7-2 with TRBJ1-2, with D possibly matching TRBD1 (5 bases). V lost 5 bases and J 2 bases, leaving 18 bases between the germline ends. Germline V gene lookup returns CDR1 SGHTA and CDR2 FQGNSA. The CDR3 runs to 16 residues. The chain's CDR3 is CASSLSRQGGNYGYTF. Here the CDR3 DNA reads TGTGCCAGCAGCCTCTCCCGGCAGGGCGGAAACTATGGCTACACCTTC.

This rearrangement joins TRBV4-3 to TRBJ1-5; the D gene is possibly TRBD1 (6 bases). CDR1 LGHNA and CDR2 YSLEER come from the germline V gene. Between the trimmed V and J ends, which lost 1 base and 2 bases, there was a span of 12 bases. The CDR3 consists of 16 residues. CDR3 in DNA: TGCGCCAGCAGCCAAGTTCTACAGGGAGGCAATCAGCCCCAGCATTTT. It translates to CASSQVLQGGNQPQHF.